The 15 T cell receptor beta chains given below trace back to one sample, sequenced in a study of blood T cell repertoires in COVID-19. Generated by immunoSEQ multiplex PCR, the TCRdb table keeps only in-frame clones and is missing some. The data hold about 480,000 clones, with nearly 90% observed a single time. The specimen was PBMCs or T cells enriched from blood (not recorded which). Receptors were obtained from a woman aged 18-29 years with acute COVID-19.

The V and J genes are TRBV6-1 and TRBJ1-2, with TRBD1 as a possible D gene (5 bases). The CDR3 length is 13 residues. V was trimmed by 0 bases and J by 8 bases, leaving 10 bases between them. Germline CDR1 reads MNHNS; CDR2 reads SASEGT. Written as DNA, the CDR3 is TGTGCCAGCAGTGAAGCTCAGGGTTGGGGCTACACCTTC. Protein: CASSEAQGWGYTF.

This chain joins TRBV4-3 and TRBJ2-1; 10 bases fit TRBD2. CDR3 size: 15 residues. The V and J ends lost 2 bases and 7 bases, in that order; junction bases with no gene match: 5. The germline gives CDR1 LGHNA, CDR2 YSLEER. CDR3: CASSQLAGEANEQFF. The CDR3 coding sequence is TGCGCCAGCAGCCAACTAGCGGGAGAGGCAAATGAGCAGTTCTTC.

This sequence joins TRBV24-1 and TRBJ2-7; TRBD1 matches at 9 bases. In germline, CDR1 is KGHDR, CDR2 SFDVKD. The CDR3 totals 16 residues. J lost 4 bases, V lost 3 bases, and 9 bases had no gene match. The CDR3 sequence: CATSDGTGSSRYEQYF. The CDR3 bases are TGTGCCACCAGTGATGGGACAGGGTCCAGTAGGTACGAGCAGTACTTC.

This clone was seen once. This sequence joins TRBV9 and TRBJ1-5; perhaps TRBD1 as D (6 bases). The V end was cut by 2 bases, the J end by 3 bases, with 9 bases between. CDR3 length: 14 amino acids. Germline V gene sequence: CDR1 SGDLS, CDR2 YYNGEE. The CDR3 protein is CASSVSGVNQPQHF. The DNA of the CDR3 is TGTGCCAGCAGCGTTTCAGGGGTCAATCAGCCCCAGCATTTT.

The genes are TRBV7-2 and TRBJ1-2, with TRBD1 matching 8 bases. From germline, CDR1 is SGHTA and CDR2 FQGNSA. This CDR3 is 13 amino acids long. The V gene end was trimmed by 1 base and the J gene end by 12 bases; junction bases not matched to a gene: 7. In DNA, the CDR3 is TGTGCCAGCAGCTTAGGGGGGACAGGTCTCCACACCTTC. This encodes CASSLGGTGLHTF. Looking up the rest from reference TRBV7-2 and TRBJ1-2 gives the full variable domain: GAGVSQSPSNKVTEKGKDVELRCDPISGHTALYWYRQSLGQGLEFLIYFQGNSAPDKSGLPSDRFSAERTGGSVSTLTIQRTQQEDSAVYLCASSLGGTGLHTFGSGTRLTVV.

This clone has a single count. The rearrangement links TRBV21-1 to TRBJ1-2. TRBV21-1 is marked as a pseudogene. The CDR3 loop spans 15 amino acids. The CDR3 DNA is TGTGCCAGCAGCAAAGAATGGGGACTGGGAGGGGGCTACACCTTC. Its protein product is CASSKEWGLGGGYTF.

J is TRBJ1-3 and V is TRBV10-3; TRBD1 might be the D (5 bases). This CDR3 spans 13 amino acids. Germline CDR1 and CDR2: ENHRY and SYGVKD. V dropped 6 bases and J dropped 2 bases, with 8 bases sitting between them. The CDR3 sequence is CAIRGQTGNTIYF. DNA of the CDR3: TGTGCCATCAGGGGGCAAACTGGAAACACCATATATTTT.

The chain is built from TRBV5-5 and TRBJ2-7; D gene ambiguous. Deletions cut 6 bases from V and 0 bases from J, with 16 bases between. The germline CDR1 and CDR2 sequences are SGHKS and YYEKEE (reference sequence). The CDR3 runs 15 residues. The CDR3 DNA sequence: TGTGCCAGCACTATCACCCTGTTCTCCTCCTACGAGCAGTACTTC. Residues: CASTITLFSSYEQYF.

V gene TRBV19 combines with J gene TRBJ2-1, with TRBD2 matching over 12 bases. With V trimmed by 4 bases and J by 10 bases, 8 bases remained unmatched. Germline V gives CDR1 LNHDA, CDR2 SQIVND (reference sequence). This CDR3 region has 15 residues. The CDR3 loop reads CASSTSSGGAREQFF. The CDR3 DNA reads as TGTGCCAGTAGTACCTCTAGCGGGGGGGCCCGGGAGCAGTTCTTC. Drawing the rest from reference TRBV19 and TRBJ2-1, the complete variable domain is DGGITQSPKYLFRKEGQNVTLSCEQNLNHDAMYWYRQDPGQGLRLIYYSQIVNDFQKGDIAEGYSVSREKKESFPLTVTSAQKNPTAFYLCASSTSSGGAREQFFGPGTRLTVL.

The J gene is TRBJ2-5, the V gene TRBV30; D might be TRBD2 (6 bases). Trimming shortened V by 1 base and J by 2 bases, and 26 bases separated the two germline ends. The CDR3 length is 19 residues. Per germline, CDR1 GTSNPN and CDR2 SVGIG (reference sequence). The CDR3 loop reads CAWSDRGVWRENEQETQYF. CDR3 DNA: TGTGCCTGGAGTGATAGAGGTGTCTGGCGGGAAAATGAGCAAGAGACCCAGTACTTC.

This clone turned up a few times. V gene TRBV28 combines with J gene TRBJ1-2, with TRBD1 as a possible D gene (5 bases). The CDR3 spans 15 residues. Germline values: CDR1 MDHEN, CDR2 SYDVKM. V shed 6 bases and J shed 4 bases, with 18 bases lying between them. In nucleotides, the CDR3 is TGTGCCAGCAGCCCCGAGAATCAGGGAATCTATGGCTACACCTTC. This translates into CASSPENQGIYGYTF.

The chain employs TRBV5-1 and TRBJ2-7, with TRBD2 matching 9 bases. This CDR3 region has 15 residues. The germline CDR1 and CDR2 sequences are SGHRS and YFSETQ. V trimming: 4 bases; J trimming: 3 bases; junction bases outside the gene matches: 8. The CDR3 spells CASSPLSGSFYEQYF. The CDR3 bases are TGCGCCAGCAGCCCACTTAGCGGGAGTTTCTACGAGCAGTACTTC.

Only a few counts were recorded for this clone. V usage is TRBV7-9 and J usage is TRBJ1-5; 9 positions match TRBD1. This CDR3 region has 14 residues. Per the germline V gene, CDR1 is SEHNR and CDR2 is FQNEAQ (reference sequence). V dropped 8 bases and J dropped 2; count of bases not matched to a gene: 4. The CDR3 nucleotides read TGTGCCAGCGGGGGACAGGGCGGCAATCAGCCCCAGCATTTT. Amino acid sequence: CASGGQGGNQPQHF.

The CDR3 loop is CASSEAGPGPYSPLHF. Written as DNA, the CDR3 is TGTGCCAGCAGTGAAGCGGGGCCAGGGCCATATTCACCCCTCCACTTT. The chain is built from TRBV2 and TRBJ1-6; possibly TRBD1 for D (5 bases). Germline CDR1 reads SNHLY; CDR2 reads FYNNEI. This CDR3 has 16 residues. V lost 0 bases and J 8 bases, leaving 14 bases between the germline ends.

The CDR3 is CASSPQTGGTEAFF. The CDR3 DNA reads as TGTGCCAGCAGTCCCCAGACAGGGGGCACTGAAGCTTTCTTT. The chain has TRBV7-3 and TRBJ1-1; 9 nucleotides agree with TRBD1. Losses at the gene ends were 6 bases for V and 4 bases for J; bases not matched to a gene: 6. The CDR3 is 14 amino acids. CDR1 is SGHTA and CDR2 is FQGTGA in the germline V gene.